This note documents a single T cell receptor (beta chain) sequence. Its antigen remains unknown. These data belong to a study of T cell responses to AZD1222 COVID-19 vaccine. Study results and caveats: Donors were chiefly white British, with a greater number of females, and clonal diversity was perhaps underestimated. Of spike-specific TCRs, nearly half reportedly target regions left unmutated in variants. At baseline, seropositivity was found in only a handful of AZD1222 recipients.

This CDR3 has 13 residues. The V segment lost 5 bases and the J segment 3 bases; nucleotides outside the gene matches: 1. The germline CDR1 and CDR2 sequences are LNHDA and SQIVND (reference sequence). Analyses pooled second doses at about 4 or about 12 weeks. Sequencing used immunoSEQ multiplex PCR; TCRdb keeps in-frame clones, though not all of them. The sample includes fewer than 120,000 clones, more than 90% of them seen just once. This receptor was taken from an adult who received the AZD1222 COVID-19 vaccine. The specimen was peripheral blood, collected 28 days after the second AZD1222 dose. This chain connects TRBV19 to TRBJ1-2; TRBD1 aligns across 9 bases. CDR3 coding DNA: TGTGCCAGTAGTGGACAGGGGTACTATGGCTACACCTTC. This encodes CASSGQGYYGYTF.